This entry describes one TCR beta chain. The data stem from a study of cytomegalovirus exposure and HLA in healthy donors. At the level of the study: From about 180 million T cells, an earlier analysis saw 110 million or so unique TCR beta sequences.

PCR primers comprised 60 Vbeta and 13 Jbeta primers. Some clones are missing from TCRdb's copy, which holds only in-frame ones; the method was immunoSEQ multiplex PCR. The top ten clones hold approximately 0.31% of a sample with around 200,000 clones, less than 90% of them seen once. Material for sequencing was PBMCs. This receptor was identified in a woman in her 30s in good health and CMV-seronegative.

The CDR3 here is CASSLAPGGYEQYF. The CDR3 nucleotides are TGTGCCAGCAGCTTAGCGCCGGGGGGCTACGAGCAGTACTTC. The chain recombines TRBV11-1 with TRBJ2-7; 7 bases match TRBD2. Looked up from germline, CDR1 is SGHAT and CDR2 is FQDESV (reference sequence). The CDR3 runs to 14 residues. After removal of 0 bases from V and 3 bases from J, the junction contained 2 bases not matched to a gene.